This paragraph reports one TCR beta chain. This record belongs to a study of CD8 T cells in Susac syndrome. High-throughput TCR beta sequencing covered peripheral CD8+ and CD4+ T cells. A quantity of roughly 0.5 to 1 ug RNA underwent reverse transcription using random hexamers. Across 54 Vbeta and 13 Jbeta, TCR beta CDR3 was amplified with immunoSEQ multiplex PCR. In TCRdb, the immunoSEQ multiplex PCR reads were re-called with MiXCR into one record per CDR3 protein. The sample lists tens of thousands of distinct CDR3 sequences, around 94% seen once, with about 0.28% in the top ten. The CDR3 contains 11 residues. The V end lost 8 bases, the J end lost 5 bases, and 12 bases lay between the germline ends. CDR1 and CDR2 (germline): SQVTM, ANQGSEA.

The sequence came from a human donor with Susac syndrome. The chain combines TRBV29-1 with TRBJ2-5; no definite D call. Sequencing was performed on CD4+ T cells from PBMCs. The CDR3 region has the DNA TGCAGCTCTTCGGTTAGGGAGACCCAGTACTTC. Protein product: CSSSVRETQYF.